A single sample gave rise to the 17 T cell receptor beta chains below, sequenced in a study of response to subunit inactivated influenza vaccine. TCRdb ran MiXCR on the RT-PCR reads and lists one entry per CDR3 protein. The sample shows some 640,000 distinct CDR3 sequences, approximately 14% of them seen only once. The sequencing used PBMCs from blood, collected 14 to 15 days before vaccination. These receptors were obtained from a man in his forties or fifties who received an inactivated influenza vaccine.

V and J are TRBV29-1 and TRBJ2-3, with TRBD1 matching over 8 bases. The CDR3 covers 15 residues. Losses at the gene ends were 3 bases for V and 2 bases for J; bases not matched to a gene: 7. In germline, CDR1 is SQVTM, CDR2 ANQGSEA. The CDR3, as DNA: TGCAGCGTTGATGGTGACAGGGGAAACACAGATACGCAGTATTTT. As protein: CSVDGDRGNTDTQYF.

V is TRBV29-1 and J is TRBJ2-5; the D is unclear. CDR1 and CDR2 (germline): SQVTM, ANQGSEA. V gave up 3 bases and J gave up 6 bases, with 17 bases separating them. This CDR3 comprises 14 residues. The CDR3 nucleotides are TGCAGCGTTGAGTTTGAGACGGCAAGCAAGACCCAGTACTTC. Translation: CSVEFETASKTQYF.

This clonotype was seen a handful of times. This sequence joins TRBV28 and TRBJ2-7, with D possibly matching TRBD2 (6 bases). There are 15 residues in the CDR3. Germline V gene data show CDR1 as MDHEN and CDR2 as SYDVKM. The V end lost 4 bases, the J end lost 3 bases, and 16 bases lay between the germline ends. DNA of the CDR3: TGTGCCAGCAGTTCGGGGGTAGATGGGATCTACGAGCAGTACTTC. This sequence encodes CASSSGVDGIYEQYF.

The rearrangement links TRBV7-9 to TRBJ1-5; D is uncertain. The CDR3 totals 14 residues. V dropped 11 bases and J dropped 0 bases, with 14 bases sitting between them. CDR1 is SEHNR, CDR2 FQNEAQ, per germline (reference sequence). The CDR3 DNA reads TGTGCCTCCTCTACGTTGTTTAGCAATCAGCCCCAGCATTTT. Encoded protein: CASSTLFSNQPQHF.

This clonotype was counted between two and nine times. The chain couples TRBV4-1 to TRBJ2-3; D might be TRBD1 or TRBD2, each matching 6 bases. Looked up from germline, CDR1 is MGHRA and CDR2 is YSYEKL. Trimming took 3 bases from V and 2 from J, leaving 15 bases between them. The CDR3 totals 16 residues. The CDR3 spells CASSHKGGTVTDTQYF. CDR3 in DNA: TGCGCCAGCAGCCACAAGGGGGGAACGGTCACAGATACGCAGTATTTT.

This rearrangement joins TRBV11-2 to TRBJ2-3; D perhaps matches TRBD2 (5 bases). CDR1 and CDR2 from the germline V gene are SGHAT and FQNNGV. V was shortened by 0 bases and J by 0 bases, with 10 bases between the two germline ends. The length of the CDR3 is 16 residues. The DNA of the CDR3 is TGTGCCAGCAGCTTAGACGGGATCACTAGCACAGATACGCAGTATTTT. It is translated as CASSLDGITSTDTQYF. Full variable domain (missing parts from reference TRBV11-2 and TRBJ2-3): EAGVAQSPRYKIIEKRQSVAFWCNPISGHATLYWYQQILGQGPKLLIQFQNNGVVDDSQLPKDRFSAERLKGVDSTLKIQPAKLEDSAVYLCASSLDGITSTDTQYFGPGTRLTVL.

The chain has TRBV9 and TRBJ2-5, with D perhaps TRBD1 or TRBD2 (5 bases each). This CDR3 spans 16 amino acids. Germline-derived CDR1 and CDR2 are SGDLS and YYNGEE. Trimming shortened V by 4 bases and J by 5 bases, and 21 bases separated the two germline ends. The CDR3 spells CASSPGQQGARETQYF. As DNA, the CDR3 is TGTGCCAGCAGCCCGGGGCAACAAGGGGCACGGGAGACCCAGTACTTC.

Comments on this clonotype: At one end the junction does not follow the germline gene, possibly because of a read error. The chain is built from TRBV7-2 and TRBJ2-5; no clear D. The length of the CDR3 is 12 residues. Germline lookup yields CDR1 SGHTA and CDR2 FQGNSA. The CDR3 sequence is CVSSYNRETQYF. CDR3 DNA sequence: TGTGTCAGCAGCTATAATAGGGAGACCCAGTACTTC.

The rearrangement joins TRBV16 to TRBJ2-7; D may be TRBD1 (6 bases). The CDR3 length is 14 residues. V lost 2 bases, J lost 3 bases, and 11 bases lay in between. Germline lookup yields CDR1 KGHSY and CDR2 FQNENV. CDR3 sequence (DNA): TGTGCCAGCAGCCAAACAGGGATATACTACGAGCAGTACTTC. Translated, it gives CASSQTGIYYEQYF. Complete variable domain (other parts from reference TRBV16 and TRBJ2-7): GEEVAQTPKHLVRGEGQKAKLYCAPIKGHSYVFWYQQVLKNEFKFLISFQNENVFDETGMPKERFSAKCLPNSPCSLEIQATKLEDSAVYFCASSQTGIYYEQYFGPGTRLTVT.

This clonotype was recorded a few times. The V and J genes are TRBV29-1 and TRBJ2-2; D might be TRBD1 (6 bases). V was clipped by 7 bases and J by 2 bases, with 20 bases between them. This CDR3 has 16 residues. Germline V gene lookup returns CDR1 SQVTM and CDR2 ANQGSEA. CDR3 loop: CSALWRQGINTGELFF. DNA for the CDR3: TGCAGCGCCCTTTGGAGGCAGGGGATAAACACCGGGGAGCTGTTTTTT.

This clonotype was seen a few times. V gene TRBV6-2 or TRBV6-3 combines with J gene TRBJ2-7; unclear D gene. V dropped 6 bases and J dropped 1 base, with 19 bases sitting between them. Per germline, CDR1 MNHEY and CDR2 SVGEGT. CDR3 length equals 16 residues. The CDR3 DNA is TGTGCCAGCAGCAACAGAGACGGTGAAGCATCCTACGAGCAGTACTTC. Its protein product is CASSNRDGEASYEQYF.

The chain couples TRBV21-1 to TRBJ2-2. TRBV21-1 corresponds to a pseudogene. The CDR3 sequence is 14 residues long. The CDR3 sequence: CASSEDKNTGELFF. CDR3 bases: TGTGCCAGCAGCGAAGATAAGAACACCGGGGAGCTGTTTTTT.

This clonotype was detected only a few times. The V gene is TRBV20-1, the J gene TRBJ1-1; possibly TRBD1 for D (5 bases). Trimming took off 3 bases at V and 4 bases at J, with 9 bases between the two ends. The CDR3 has 12 amino acids. CDR1 and CDR2 (germline): DFQATT, SNEGSKA (reference sequence). CDR3 DNA sequence: TGCAGTGCTAGTAGGGGAGGCACTGAAGCTTTCTTT. Translating gives CSASRGGTEAFF.

This clonotype was observed a handful of times. The V and J genes are TRBV11-2 and TRBJ2-6, with 7 positions matching TRBD1. The CDR3 is made up of 19 amino acids. Germline CDR1 and CDR2: SGHAT and FQNNGV. V dropped 4 bases and J dropped 0; count of bases not matched to a gene: 12. The CDR3 loop reads CASSSMPGQTFSGANVLTF. In DNA form, the CDR3 reads TGTGCCAGCAGCTCGATGCCGGGACAGACTTTCTCTGGGGCCAACGTCCTGACTTTC.

The V gene is TRBV7-2, the J gene TRBJ2-7; TRBD1 agrees at 9 bases. Germline lookup yields CDR1 SGHTA and CDR2 FQGNSA. The CDR3 length is 14 residues. The J segment lost 7 bases and the V segment lost 7 bases, leaving 11 bases of the junction unmatched. The CDR3 DNA reads TGTGCCAGCAACCAATACGGGACAGGGCAAGAGCAGTACTTC. It encodes CASNQYGTGQEQYF. Full variable domain (missing parts from reference TRBV7-2 and TRBJ2-7): GAGVSQSPSNKVTEKGKDVELRCDPISGHTALYWYRQSLGQGLEFLIYFQGNSAPDKSGLPSDRFSAERTGGSVSTLTIQRTQQEDSAVYLCASNQYGTGQEQYFGPGTRLTVT.

This clonotype occurred many times. V is TRBV4-1 and J is TRBJ2-3, with D possibly being TRBD1 (7 bases). Trimming removed 4 bases at V and 4 bases at J, with 21 bases between. Germline V gene data show CDR1 as MGHRA and CDR2 as YSYEKL. The CDR3 totals 17 residues. CDR3 bases: TGCGCCAGCAGCCCACGGGAGACCGGACAGGAATCAGATACGCAGTATTTT. Protein sequence: CASSPRETGQESDTQYF.

This clonotype was detected a few times. The chain combines TRBV27 with TRBJ2-3; a possible D gene is TRBD2 (6 bases). V was pared by 4 bases and J by 6 bases, with 17 bases between. The CDR3 spans 15 residues. CDR1 MNHEY and CDR2 SMNVEV come from the germline V gene (reference sequence). The CDR3 reads CASSSPLRDLDTQYF. The CDR3 bases are TGTGCCAGCAGTTCGCCCCTCCGGGACTTGGATACGCAGTATTTT.